What follows are 2 T cell receptor beta chains derived from one specimen sequenced in a study of cytomegalovirus exposure and HLA in healthy donors. Amplification used 60 Vbeta primers and 13 Jbeta primers. Assay: immunoSEQ multiplex PCR; the TCRdb copy retains only in-frame clones and omits some. The repertoire holds over 65,000 clones, with approximately 81% as singletons. The sequenced sample was PBMCs. The receptors stem from a woman in her 30s in good health and CMV-seropositive.

Only a few counts were recorded for this clone. The gene calls are TRBV11-2 and TRBJ2-5; perhaps TRBD2 as D (6 bases). The J call may be wrong; the DNA end is better matched by TRBJ2-7. The CDR3 spans 14 residues. Germline lookup yields CDR1 SGHAT and CDR2 FQNNGV. The CDR3 is CASSRGTVTYEQYF. The CDR3 DNA reads TGTGCCAGCAGCCGAGGGACTGTAACCTACGAGCAGTACTTC.

This rearrangement joins TRBV7-9 to TRBJ2-7, with TRBD1 identical over 9 bases. Germline V gene sequence: CDR1 SEHNR, CDR2 FQNEAQ (reference sequence). Unmatched junction bases numbered 4, after V lost 5 bases and J lost 2 bases. This CDR3 comprises 14 residues. This CDR3 reads CASSPGTGTYEQYF. The CDR3 coding sequence is TGTGCCAGCAGCCCCGGGACAGGGACCTACGAGCAGTACTTC.